A single sample is the source of the 32 T cell receptor beta chains below, sequenced in a study of spatial heterogeneity in lung cancer. Using its own MiXCR run on the 5' RACE reads, TCRdb lists one record per CDR3 protein. The data show approximately 2,000 distinct CDR3 sequences, 4% to 5.5% seen once. No antigen has been assigned to these receptors. The sample's time point: sample taken at primary tumor resection. Points from the study as a whole: Tumoral mutation counts were tracked by counts of expanded intratumoral alpha and beta TCRs.

Sequencing was performed on lung tumor tissue, taken at surgery. These receptor sequences come from a male donor with early-stage non-small cell lung cancer.

In its sample, this clonotype ranks as medium-sized. The V call is TRBV20-1, the J call TRBJ2-5; maybe TRBD1 (6 bases). The CDR3 spans 14 residues. Per the germline V gene, CDR1 is DFQATT and CDR2 is SNEGSKA (reference sequence). Trimming shortened V by 3 bases and J by 5 bases, and 16 bases separated the two germline ends. CDR3 nucleotide sequence: TGCAGTGCTAGTACCGCGACAGGCTGGGAGACCCAGTACTTC. It is translated as CSASTATGWETQYF.

This clonotype was picked up many times. V gene TRBV18 combines with J gene TRBJ1-4, with D maybe TRBD1 (6 bases). The CDR3 contains 13 residues. The germline CDR1 and CDR2 sequences are KGHSH and LQKENI. V gave up 2 bases and J gave up 6 bases, with 7 bases separating them. CDR3 bases: TGTGCCAGCTCACCAAACAGGGATGAAAAACTGTTTTTT. Translating gives CASSPNRDEKLFF.

This clonotype is medium-sized by share. The chain uses TRBV5-4 and TRBJ2-3; perhaps TRBD2 as D (5 bases). The CDR3 covers 14 residues. The V end was cut by 4 bases, the J end by 4 bases, with 13 bases between. Germline V gives CDR1 SGHNT, CDR2 YYREEE (reference sequence). This chain's CDR3 is CASSTAGVPDTQYF. The CDR3 DNA follows: TGTGCCAGCAGCACTGCCGGGGTGCCAGATACGCAGTATTTT.

By share, this clonotype ranks as medium-sized. J is TRBJ1-2 and V is TRBV29-1; TRBD1 agrees at 8 bases. This CDR3 has 12 residues. Germline values: CDR1 SQVTM, CDR2 ANQGSEA. V was pared by 7 bases and J by 2 bases, with 3 bases of the junction left unmatched. The CDR3 bases are TGCAGCGCAGGGGGCAGGAACTATGGCTACACCTTC. As protein: CSAGGRNYGYTF.

This clonotype counts as medium-sized. CDR3 sequence (DNA): TGTGCCAGCTCACGACAGGGCTACGTGGATGAGCAGTTCTTC. Translated, it gives CASSRQGYVDEQFF. The chain joins TRBV18 to TRBJ2-1; 7 bases line up with TRBD1. The V gene end was trimmed by 4 bases and the J gene end by 8 bases; junction bases not matched to a gene: 8. CDR1 is KGHSH, CDR2 LQKENI, per germline. The CDR3 is 14 amino acids. Drawing the rest from reference TRBV18 and TRBJ2-1, the complete variable domain is NAGVMQNPRHLVRRRGQEARLRCSPMKGHSHVYWYRQLPEEGLKFMVYLQKENIIDESGMPKERFSAEFPKEGPSILRIQQVVRGDSAAYFCASSRQGYVDEQFFGPGTRLTVL.

This clonotype is categorized as medium-sized. This chain joins TRBV5-4 and TRBJ2-3, with a tentative D call TRBD2 (6 bases). Germline V gene lookup returns CDR1 SGHNT and CDR2 YYREEE (reference sequence). Trimming removed 5 bases at V and 0 bases at J, with 13 bases between. This CDR3 has 15 residues. CDR3 amino acids: CASRSAGRSTDTQYF. In nucleotides, the CDR3 is TGTGCCAGCAGGTCCGCAGGGAGGAGCACAGATACGCAGTATTTT. Drawing the rest from reference TRBV5-4 and TRBJ2-3, the complete variable domain is ETGVTQSPTHLIKTRGQQVTLRCSSQSGHNTVSWYQQALGQGPQFIFQYYREEENGRGNFPPRFSGLQFPNYSSELNVNALELDDSALYLCASRSAGRSTDTQYFGPGTRLTVL.

The CDR3, as DNA: TGTGCCAGCAGCGCGGGACCTTGGGAGCAGTACTTC. Translated, it gives CASSAGPWEQYF. The rearrangement joins TRBV6-6 to TRBJ2-7, with D perhaps TRBD2 (6 bases). V gave up 6 bases and J gave up 7 bases, with 13 bases separating them. The CDR3 spans 12 residues. The V gene's germline CDR1 is MNHNY and CDR2 SVGAGI (reference sequence).

By share of the sample, this clonotype is medium-sized. The rearrangement links TRBV6-6 to TRBJ1-5; possible D gene TRBD1, 5 bases. CDR1 and CDR2 (germline): MNHNY, SVGAGI (reference sequence). Trimming took 4 bases from V and 4 from J, leaving 11 bases between them. The CDR3 consists of 14 residues. CDR3 in DNA: TGTGCCAGCAGTTCTGCAGGGTTAAATCAGCCCCAGCATTTT. Residues: CASSSAGLNQPQHF.

This clonotype ranks as medium-sized. The chain joins TRBV12-3 or TRBV12-4 to TRBJ2-3, with 7 nucleotides matching TRBD2. J lost 4 bases, V lost 0 bases, and 10 bases had no gene match. The CDR3 length is 17 residues. The DNA for the CDR3 is TGTGCCAGCAGTTTAGCGCCGTTCGCGGGAGTCGCAGATACGCAGTATTTT. It codes for CASSLAPFAGVADTQYF.

By share of the sample, this clonotype is medium-sized. This sequence joins TRBV19 and TRBJ1-5, with unresolved D. The V and J ends lost 8 bases and 12 bases respectively, with 14 bases between them. The CDR3 extends over 11 amino acids. The germline CDR1 and CDR2 sequences are LNHDA and SQIVND (reference sequence). The CDR3 here is CASYGLGLQHF. DNA for the CDR3: TGTGCCAGTTATGGCCTCGGGCTCCAGCATTTT.

This clonotype is large within its sample. V and J are TRBV30 and TRBJ1-1, with TRBD1 as a possible D gene (6 bases). The length of the CDR3 is 12 residues. The ends were cut back, 3 bases at V and 1 base at J, with 6 bases in the middle. The germline CDR1 and CDR2 sequences are GTSNPN and SVGIG (reference sequence). CDR3 sequence (DNA): TGTGCCTGGAGACAGGGGAACACTGAAGCTTTCTTT. Residues: CAWRQGNTEAFF.

The V gene is TRBV6-5, the J gene TRBJ1-5, with TRBD1 matching 10 bases. CDR3 length equals 15 residues. Germline CDR1 and CDR2: MNHEY and SVGAGI. With V trimmed by 4 bases and J by 5 bases, 5 bases remained unmatched. This CDR3 is CASSSGQGGHQPQHF. The CDR3 region has the DNA TGTGCCAGCAGTTCCGGACAGGGGGGCCATCAGCCCCAGCATTTT.

By frequency in the sample, this clonotype is large. The V and J genes are TRBV5-1 and TRBJ2-2; maybe TRBD1 (5 bases). The ends were cut back, 4 bases at V and 3 bases at J, with 13 bases in the middle. The CDR3 is 15 residues long. Germline loops: CDR1 SGHRS, CDR2 YFSETQ. The CDR3 sequence is CASSQGQGYTGELFF. In DNA form, the CDR3 reads TGCGCCAGCAGCCAAGGACAAGGATACACCGGGGAGCTGTTTTTT.

This clonotype rates as medium-sized. In DNA form, the CDR3 reads TGTGCCACCAGCAGAGGGACAAAGGAAAAACTGTTTTTT. Translated: CATSRGTKEKLFF. V usage is TRBV15 and J usage is TRBJ1-4; TRBD1 is a possible D gene (5 bases). Germline CDR1 is LNHNV and CDR2 is YYDKDF (reference sequence). The CDR3 length is 13 residues. Trimming removed 1 base at V and 8 bases at J, with 8 bases between.

This clonotype has a handful of counts. V gene TRBV18 combines with J gene TRBJ2-5; D remains ambiguous. The CDR3 sequence is 13 residues long. The V end was cut by 2 bases, the J end by 5 bases, with 9 bases between. The germline CDR1 and CDR2 sequences are KGHSH and LQKENI. The CDR3 coding sequence is TGTGCCAGCTCACCAGGGGTTGTCGAGACCCAGTACTTC. This codes for CASSPGVVETQYF.

This clonotype is labeled medium-sized (0.01 to 0.1%). This sequence joins TRBV10-1 and TRBJ2-2, with 7 bases aligning to TRBD1. CDR1 and CDR2 (germline): WNHNN, SYGVQD (reference sequence). J gave up 2 bases and V 7 bases, and 4 bases lay outside the gene matches. This CDR3 spans 14 amino acids. CDR3 coding DNA: TGCGCCAGCAAAAGGGACAGTAACACCGGGGAGCTGTTTTTT. Protein sequence: CASKRDSNTGELFF.

This clonotype is categorized as large (0.1 to 1%). The chain has TRBV25-1 and TRBJ1-6; D possibly corresponds to TRBD1 (5 bases). This CDR3 has 13 amino acids. Germline V CDR1 and CDR2: MGHDK, SYGVNS. Deletions cut 2 bases from V and 8 bases from J, with 7 bases between. The CDR3: CASSEQGDSPLHF. The CDR3 bases are TGTGCCAGCAGTGAACAAGGGGATTCACCCCTCCACTTT.

This clonotype is large (0.1 to 1%). The chain has TRBV7-9 and TRBJ2-2, with a possible D match to TRBD1 (6 bases). V lost 5 bases and J 5 bases, leaving 12 bases between the germline ends. Per the germline V gene, CDR1 is SEHNR and CDR2 is FQNEAQ (reference sequence). CDR3 length equals 14 residues. The CDR3 DNA is TGTGCCAGCAGCGGGGGCCGGGTGACCGGGGAGCTGTTTTTT. This codes for CASSGGRVTGELFF.

This clonotype is classed as large. The rearrangement uses TRBV10-3 and TRBJ2-7; D gene uncertain. Trimming removed 6 bases at V and 5 bases at J, with 14 bases between. Germline V gene data show CDR1 as ENHRY and CDR2 as SYGVKD. The CDR3 runs 13 residues. This CDR3 reads CAISEDDANEQYF. The CDR3 coding sequence is TGTGCCATCAGCGAGGATGACGCGAACGAGCAGTACTTC.

The chain uses TRBV11-1 and TRBJ1-5; D not resolved. The CDR3 spans 14 residues. From germline, CDR1 is SGHAT and CDR2 FQDESV (reference sequence). Trimming took 3 bases from V and 1 from J, leaving 7 bases between them. The CDR3 spells CASSFPGSNQPQHF. Here the CDR3 DNA reads TGTGCCAGCAGCTTTCCCGGCAGCAATCAGCCCCAGCATTTT.

The CDR3 bases are TGTGCCAGCAGTTTCGTAGCGCCACCCTACGAGCAGTACTTC. Translation gives CASSFVAPPYEQYF. The rearrangement joins TRBV12-3 or TRBV12-4 to TRBJ2-7; perhaps TRBD2 as D (5 bases). The CDR3 is made up of 14 amino acids. V was cut by 3 bases and J by 2 bases, with 11 bases left in between.

In its sample, this clonotype ranks as large. V gene TRBV27 combines with J gene TRBJ2-7, with D maybe TRBD1 (5 bases). Trimming removed 5 bases from V and 4 bases from J, with 9 bases in between. The CDR3 extends over 12 amino acids. CDR1 is MNHEY and CDR2 is SMNVEV in the germline V gene (reference sequence). CDR3 nucleotides: TGTGCCAGCAGTCAGGGCGGATACGAGCAGTACTTC. It is translated as CASSQGGYEQYF.

This clonotype is judged medium-sized (0.01 to 0.1%). This chain links TRBV19 with TRBJ2-4; D might be TRBD1 (6 bases). V was cut by 8 bases and J by 8 bases, with 16 bases left in between. The V gene's germline CDR1 is LNHDA and CDR2 SQIVND (reference sequence). The CDR3 totals 13 residues. The DNA for the CDR3 is TGTGCCAGTGCTATGACAGGTTCTGACATTCAGTACTTC. This translates into CASAMTGSDIQYF.

This clonotype rates as medium-sized (0.01 to 0.1%). The CDR3 DNA is TGCAGTGCTAGGGGTCCCTGGACCCCGAATGAGCAGTTCTTC. As protein: CSARGPWTPNEQFF. This chain joins TRBV20-1 and TRBJ2-1; D unresolved. From germline, CDR1 is DFQATT and CDR2 SNEGSKA (reference sequence). Trimming removed 3 bases from V and 7 bases from J, with 16 bases in between. There are 14 residues in the CDR3.

By share of the sample, this clonotype is medium-sized. This sequence joins TRBV5-4 and TRBJ2-6; D gene uncertain. CDR1 is SGHNT and CDR2 is YYREEE in the germline V gene (reference sequence). The CDR3 consists of 15 residues. Between the trimmed V and J ends, which lost 2 bases and 0 bases, there was a span of 6 bases. The CDR3 DNA follows: TGTGCCAGCAGCTTTCAAAGCTCTGGGGCCAACGTCCTGACTTTC. Translated, it gives CASSFQSSGANVLTF.

This clonotype is labeled medium-sized. The chain carries TRBV7-2 and TRBJ2-3, with D possibly called TRBD1 or TRBD2 (5 bases each). The CDR3 consists of 16 residues. Deletions cut 8 bases from V and 6 bases from J, with 24 bases between. The germline gives CDR1 SGHTA, CDR2 FQGNSA. CDR3 residues: CASPGDRDSPRDTQYF. DNA for the CDR3: TGTGCCAGCCCTGGGGACCGTGACTCCCCTCGGGATACGCAGTATTTT.

This clonotype was counted a few times. The rearrangement links TRBV2 to TRBJ2-7, with D possibly TRBD2 on 5 matching bases. The V end was cut by 5 bases, the J end by 2 bases, with 19 bases between. CDR1 and CDR2 from the germline V gene are SNHLY and FYNNEI. The CDR3 is 16 residues long. The DNA of the CDR3 is TGTGCCAGCAGTTCTCCGACGGAGGATAATCCCTACGAGCAGTACGTC. Protein: CASSSPTEDNPYEQYV.

The CDR3 sequence is CASSPPGFSNYGYTF. In nucleotides, the CDR3 is TGTGCCAGCTCACCACCGGGATTTTCCAACTATGGCTACACCTTC. The genes are TRBV18 and TRBJ1-2, with D unresolved. Germline assignment: CDR1 KGHSH and CDR2 LQKENI. The CDR3 length is 15 residues. V was trimmed by 0 bases and J by 2 bases, leaving 10 bases between them.

By proportion, this clonotype is medium-sized. The chain recombines TRBV9 with TRBJ2-7; 10 bases line up with TRBD2. Trimming at V came to 4 bases and at J to 1 base, leaving 8 bases not matched to a gene. CDR3 size: 16 residues. CDR1 is SGDLS, CDR2 YYNGEE, per germline. The chain's CDR3 is CASSRTSGTDSYEQYF. In DNA form, the CDR3 reads TGTGCCAGCAGCCGAACTAGCGGGACTGATTCCTACGAGCAGTACTTC.

Sample share makes this clonotype medium-sized. CDR3 bases: TGTGCCAGCAGCTTAGCGCCGGCAGGGGATCTCGACGAGCAGTACTTC. Translating it yields CASSLAPAGDLDEQYF. This rearrangement joins TRBV7-8 to TRBJ2-7; the D gene is possibly TRBD1 (6 bases). The V and J ends lost 0 bases and 5 bases respectively, with 17 bases between them. The CDR3 is 16 amino acids. Germline assignment: CDR1 SGHVS and CDR2 FQNEAQ.

There are a few counts of this clonotype. The chain couples TRBV7-9 to TRBJ1-6; unclear D gene. Germline-derived CDR1 and CDR2 are SEHNR and FQNEAQ (reference sequence). CDR3 length: 13 residues. With 3 bases removed from V and 9 bases from J, the gap between germline ends came to 9 bases. CDR3 sequence reads: CASSFAGSSPLHF. DNA of the CDR3: TGTGCCAGCAGCTTTGCGGGGAGTTCACCCCTCCACTTT.

This clonotype is medium-sized in the sample. The chain is built from TRBV6-1 and TRBJ2-7; TRBD1 might be the D (5 bases). CDR1 MNHNS and CDR2 SASEGT come from the germline V gene. V was pared by 7 bases and J by 3 bases, with 16 bases between. The CDR3 is 14 amino acids. The CDR3 DNA is TGTGCCAGCATCACAACGCAGGGAAGCTACGAGCAGTACTTC. It translates to CASITTQGSYEQYF.